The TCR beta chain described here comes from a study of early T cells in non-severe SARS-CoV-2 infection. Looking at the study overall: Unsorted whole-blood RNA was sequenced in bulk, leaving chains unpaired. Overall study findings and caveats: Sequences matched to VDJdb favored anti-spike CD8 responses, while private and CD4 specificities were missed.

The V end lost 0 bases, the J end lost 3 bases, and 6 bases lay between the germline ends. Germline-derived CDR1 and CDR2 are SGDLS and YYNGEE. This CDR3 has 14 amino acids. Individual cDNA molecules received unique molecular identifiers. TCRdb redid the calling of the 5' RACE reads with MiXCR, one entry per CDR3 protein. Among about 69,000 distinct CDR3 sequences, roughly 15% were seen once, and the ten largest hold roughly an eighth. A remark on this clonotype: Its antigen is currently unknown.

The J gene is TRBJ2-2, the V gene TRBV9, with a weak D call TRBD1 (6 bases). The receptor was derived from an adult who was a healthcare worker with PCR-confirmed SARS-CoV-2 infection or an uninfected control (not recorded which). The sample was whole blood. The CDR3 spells CASSVGQDTGELFF. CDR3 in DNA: TGTGCCAGCAGCGTAGGACAGGACACCGGGGAGCTGTTTTTT.